The 22 T cell receptor beta chains reported below all come from one sample, sequenced in a study of blood T cell repertoires in COVID-19. Sequenced by immunoSEQ multiplex PCR; TCRdb stores in-frame clones only, minus some. The profile shows fewer than 150,000 clones, around 80% of them singletons. The source material was peripheral blood. These receptors all stem from a human donor in a cohort sampled during active COVID-19.

The V and J genes are TRBV5-1 and TRBJ1-2, with TRBD1 matching over 7 bases. This CDR3 has 15 residues. Per the germline V gene, CDR1 is SGHRS and CDR2 is YFSETQ. After removal of 0 bases from V and 2 bases from J, the junction contained 4 bases not matched to a gene. The CDR3 here is CASSLALDRNYGYTF. The CDR3 nucleotides read TGCGCCAGCAGCTTGGCCCTGGACAGGAACTATGGCTACACCTTC.

The gene calls are TRBV28 and TRBJ2-7; unclear D gene. The germline V gene encodes CDR1 MDHEN and CDR2 SYDVKM. This CDR3 has 12 residues. Between the trimmed V and J ends, which lost 9 bases and 0 bases, there was a span of 9 bases. The CDR3 region is CASLSGSYEQYF. CDR3 DNA: TGTGCCAGTTTGAGTGGCTCCTACGAGCAGTACTTC.

The CDR3 DNA sequence: TGTGCCAGCACCGGGGGGGAGGATTACAATGAGCAGTTCTTC. Its protein product is CASTGGEDYNEQFF. J is TRBJ2-1 and V is TRBV6-6, with 8 nucleotides matching TRBD2. Germline lookup yields CDR1 MNHNY and CDR2 SVGAGI (reference sequence). This CDR3 spans 14 amino acids. V trimming: 7 bases; J trimming: 4 bases; junction bases outside the gene matches: 6.

V usage is TRBV10-3 and J usage is TRBJ1-4, with D unresolved. The CDR3 loop spans 15 amino acids. V was trimmed by 10 bases and J by 0 bases, leaving 15 bases between them. Germline V lookup: CDR1 ENHRY, CDR2 SYGVKD. The CDR3 is CATRRAETTNEKLFF. The CDR3 region has the DNA TGTGCCACGAGGAGGGCAGAAACAACTAATGAAAAACTGTTTTTT.

V and J are TRBV7-8 and TRBJ1-6, with 9 bases aligning to TRBD1. This CDR3 has 15 amino acids. Germline CDR1 reads SGHVS; CDR2 reads FQNEAQ. The J segment lost 10 bases and the V segment lost 6 bases, leaving 10 bases of the junction unmatched. CDR3 nucleotide sequence: TGTGCCAGCAGTCCGGACAGGGGATTTGGATCACCCCTCCACTTT. Protein: CASSPDRGFGSPLHF.

The V call is TRBV5-6, the J call TRBJ2-7, with D possibly TRBD2 on 6 matching bases. Trimming shortened V by 0 bases and J by 4 bases, and 11 bases separated the two germline ends. CDR1 SGHDT and CDR2 YYEEEE come from the germline V gene. The CDR3 consists of 14 residues. The CDR3 region has the DNA TGTGCCAGCAGCTTGGAACTAGCATTGTACGAGCAGTACTTC. This translates into CASSLELALYEQYF.

J is TRBJ1-2 and V is TRBV5-8; D is undetermined. V lost 4 bases and J 4 bases, leaving 17 bases between the germline ends. The CDR3 length is 15 residues. From germline, CDR1 is SGHTS and CDR2 YDEGEE. CDR3 DNA sequence: TGTGCCAGCAGCCTAGTGGAGGTGATCCTCTATGGCTACACCTTC. The encoded protein is CASSLVEVILYGYTF.

This chain joins TRBV5-1 and TRBJ1-1; 8 bases are a match to TRBD1. The germline V gene encodes CDR1 SGHRS and CDR2 YFSETQ. Trimming at V came to 2 bases and at J to 4 bases, leaving 4 bases not matched to a gene. The CDR3 has 14 amino acids. DNA for the CDR3: TGCGCCAGCAGCTTTCAGGGGGCGTTCACTGAAGCTTTCTTT. It encodes CASSFQGAFTEAFF.

The rearrangement links TRBV11-2 to TRBJ2-7; 8 bases map to TRBD1. CDR3 length equals 15 residues. The J segment lost 2 bases and the V segment lost 2 bases, leaving 5 bases of the junction unmatched. Germline assignment: CDR1 SGHAT and CDR2 FQNNGV. CDR3 residues: CASSLTRTGPYEQYF. The CDR3 nucleotides are TGTGCCAGCAGCTTAACACGGACAGGGCCCTACGAGCAGTACTTC.

V is TRBV4-2 and J is TRBJ1-4, with TRBD1 matching over 8 bases. This CDR3 has 15 amino acids. Germline V gives CDR1 LGHNA, CDR2 YNFKEQ. After removal of 4 bases from V and 4 bases from J, the junction contained 5 bases not matched to a gene. The CDR3 here is CASSRPGQDNEKLFF. The CDR3 nucleotides read TGTGCCAGCAGCCGCCCGGGACAGGATAATGAAAAACTGTTTTTT.

This chain uses TRBV28 with TRBJ1-5, with D possibly being TRBD1 (6 bases). Trimming took off 6 bases at V and 11 bases at J, with 26 bases between the two ends. CDR3 length: 16 residues. Germline-derived CDR1 and CDR2 are MDHEN and SYDVKM. CDR3: CASSILSRGPLRTQHF. DNA of the CDR3: TGTGCCAGCAGCATCCTCAGCAGGGGCCCCTTAAGAACCCAGCATTTT. The variable domain in full, with the rest retrieved from reference TRBV28 and TRBJ1-5, is DVKVTQSSRYLVKRTGEKVFLECVQDMDHENMFWYRQDPGLGLRLIYFSYDVKMKEKGDIPEGYSVSREKKERFSLILESASTNQTSMYLCASSILSRGPLRTQHFGDGTRLSIL.

This rearrangement joins TRBV15 to TRBJ1-5, with a possible D match to TRBD1 (6 bases). With 7 bases removed from V and 1 base from J, the gap between germline ends came to 14 bases. This CDR3 has 15 residues. Germline values: CDR1 LNHNV, CDR2 YYDKDF (reference sequence). In nucleotides, the CDR3 is TGTGCCACCACCTCCCAGGGGTCAAGCAATCAGCCCCAGCATTTT. It is translated as CATTSQGSSNQPQHF.

The V and J genes are TRBV7-9 and TRBJ2-3, with TRBD2 matching over 12 bases. Germline CDR1 and CDR2: SEHNR and FQNEAQ (reference sequence). This CDR3 spans 15 amino acids. V was pared by 4 bases and J by 9 bases, with 8 bases of the junction left unmatched. The CDR3 DNA reads as TGTGCCAGCAGCTGGGCTAGCGGGGGGGCCAAAACGCAGTATTTT. It codes for CASSWASGGAKTQYF.

The DNA for the CDR3 is TGTGCCAGCAGCCCATCGACTAGTCAGGGGACCCAGTACTTC. Translation: CASSPSTSQGTQYF. The gene calls are TRBV4-2 and TRBJ2-5; possible D gene TRBD2, 6 bases. Germline loops: CDR1 LGHNA, CDR2 YNFKEQ. The CDR3 has 14 amino acids. V dropped 4 bases and J dropped 7 bases, with 16 bases sitting between them.

The V gene is TRBV7-3, the J gene TRBJ2-5; 8 bases agree with TRBD2. Germline V gene sequence: CDR1 SGHTA, CDR2 FQGTGA. The CDR3 runs 13 residues. After removal of 5 bases from V and 4 bases from J, the junction contained 3 bases not matched to a gene. CDR3: CASSRAGGETQYF. The CDR3, as DNA: TGTGCCAGCAGCCGCGCGGGGGGAGAGACCCAGTACTTC. Using reference TRBV7-3 and TRBJ2-5 for the parts outside the CDR3, the full variable domain is GAGVSQTPSNKVTEKGKYVELRCDPISGHTALYWYRQSLGQGPEFLIYFQGTGAADDSGLPNDRFFAVRPEGSVSTLKIQRTERGDSAVYLCASSRAGGETQYFGPGTRLLVL.

This chain joins TRBV19 and TRBJ2-7; 9 bases match TRBD2. With 3 bases clipped from V and 6 bases from J, the junction kept 12 bases outside the gene matches. Germline V gives CDR1 LNHDA, CDR2 SQIVND (reference sequence). The CDR3 loop spans 16 amino acids. The CDR3 region is CASSIGGTSYRSEQYF. CDR3 nucleotide sequence: TGTGCCAGTAGTATCGGTGGGACTAGCTACAGGAGCGAGCAGTACTTC.

The V gene is TRBV4-1, the J gene TRBJ1-1, with no clear D. V gave up 0 bases and J gave up 0 bases, with 5 bases separating them. The CDR3 length is 14 residues. Germline values: CDR1 MGHRA, CDR2 YSYEKL. CDR3 amino acids: CASSQEGVNTEAFF. The CDR3 bases are TGCGCCAGCAGCCAAGAGGGAGTGAACACTGAAGCTTTCTTT.

The gene calls are TRBV7-9 and TRBJ2-7; tentatively, D is TRBD2 (5 bases). This CDR3 is 15 amino acids long. Germline V lookup: CDR1 SEHNR, CDR2 FQNEAQ (reference sequence). Trimming pared 5 bases from V and 0 bases from J, leaving 14 bases between. CDR3 sequence: CASSEGLSHSYEQYF. The CDR3 region has the DNA TGTGCCAGCAGCGAGGGTCTTTCCCACTCCTACGAGCAGTACTTC. The full variable domain, rest sourced from reference TRBV7-9 and TRBJ2-7, is DTGVSQNPRHKITKRGQNVTFRCDPISEHNRLYWYRQTLGQGPEFLTYFQNEAQLEKSRLLSDRFSAERPKGSFSTLEIQRTEQGDSAMYLCASSEGLSHSYEQYFGPGTRLTVT.

The chain links TRBV5-5 to TRBJ1-2; the D gene is possibly TRBD1 (6 bases). Germline assignment: CDR1 SGHKS and CDR2 YYEKEE (reference sequence). The V and J ends lost 2 bases and 6 bases respectively, with 11 bases between them. CDR3 length: 13 amino acids. The DNA of the CDR3 is TGTGCCAGCAGCTTTCAGGGGATCGATGGCTACACCTTC. Translated: CASSFQGIDGYTF.

The chain uses TRBV3-1 (or the pseudogene TRBV3-2) and TRBJ1-5; TRBD1 matches 7 bases. This CDR3 spans 20 amino acids. Germline V CDR1 and CDR2: LGHDT, YNNKEL (reference sequence). Trimming removed 0 bases from V and 0 bases from J; junction bases left unmatched: 14. The CDR3 DNA reads as TGTGCCAGCAGCCAAGACAGACCGGGACAGCCTTCCTATAGCAATCAGCCCCAGCATTTT. It is translated as CASSQDRPGQPSYSNQPQHF.

The chain carries TRBV5-3 and TRBJ1-5, with 10 bases aligning to TRBD1. TRBV5-3 is designated an ORF whose function remains uncertain. The CDR3 length is 18 residues. V lost 0 bases to trimming and J lost 9 bases; unmatched junction nucleotides: 15. The CDR3 is CARSLEVTTGQGYSPQHF. The CDR3 DNA reads as TGTGCCAGAAGCTTGGAAGTTACAACGGGACAGGGGTATTCGCCCCAGCATTTT.

The chain combines TRBV4-2 with TRBJ1-2; 11 bases map to TRBD1. This CDR3 is 15 amino acids long. Germline V gene sequence: CDR1 LGHNA, CDR2 YNFKEQ. V was clipped by 2 bases and J by 7 bases; unmatched bases: 6. The CDR3 here is CASSQTGQGAGGYTF. The CDR3 DNA sequence: TGTGCCAGCAGCCAAACCGGACAGGGGGCGGGTGGCTACACCTTC.